The clone carrying this TCR beta chain has more than one count but fewer than ten. Deletions cut 4 bases from V and 9 bases from J, with 16 bases between. CDR1 is MDHEN, CDR2 SYDVKM, per germline. The CDR3 covers 13 residues. The sample comes from a study of blood T cell repertoires in COVID-19. Study information: Samples of COVID-19 (acute and convalescent) were obtained from the United States, Italy and Spain. T cells, B-cell-depleted T cells, or PBMCs supplied cDNA or gDNA.

Authors' methods: Estimation of nucleated cell counts was performed using reference gene primer amplification. TCRdb's table, derived via immunoSEQ multiplex PCR, lists solely in-frame clones and lacks some. V and J calls and clone size follow that table, whereas D and trimming were derived from the DNA. The sample yields some 220,000 clones, 80% to 85% seen once. Recruited during active infection, patients (from Seattle) were subsequently followed longitudinally. The chain links TRBV28 to TRBJ2-7; tentative D call: TRBD1 (6 bases). The sample was peripheral blood. The sequence was obtained from a woman aged 70-85 years with COVID-19, enrolled during active disease. This CDR3 reads CASSYVGAVAQYF. CDR3 in DNA: TGTGCCAGCAGTTATGTGGGGGCCGTAGCGCAGTACTTC.